Listed here are 5 T cell receptor beta chains from one sample, sequenced in a study of cytomegalovirus exposure and HLA in healthy donors. This PCR relied on a set of 60 Vbeta primers and 13 Jbeta primers. Some clones are missing from TCRdb's copy, which holds only in-frame ones; the method was immunoSEQ multiplex PCR. The table shows over 100,000 clones, with around 9% occurring only once. Input material: PBMCs. These receptors all stem from a woman in her forties in good health and CMV-seropositive.

In nucleotides, the CDR3 is TGTGCCAGCAGTTCGAGGGGGAGCTACGAGCAGTACTTC. The encoded protein is CASSSRGSYEQYF. The chain combines TRBV6-5 with TRBJ2-7; D possibly corresponds to TRBD1 (6 bases). The CDR3 has 13 residues. The V and J ends lost 4 bases and 3 bases respectively, with 10 bases between them. Looked up from germline, CDR1 is MNHEY and CDR2 is SVGAGI.

This clone was seen only a few times. V and J are TRBV18 and TRBJ2-7; 11 bases are a match to TRBD1. V trimming: 6 bases; J trimming: 4 bases; junction bases outside the gene matches: 8. Germline loops: CDR1 KGHSH, CDR2 LQKENI. CDR3 length: 15 residues. Here the CDR3 reads CASSTGQGAIYEQYF. CDR3 coding DNA: TGTGCCAGCTCGACAGGACAGGGGGCTATTTACGAGCAGTACTTC.

In this sample, this clone turned up a few times. V and J are TRBV18 and TRBJ2-3, with 11 nucleotides matching TRBD2. The germline CDR1 and CDR2 sequences are KGHSH and LQKENI. With 3 bases clipped from V and 0 bases from J, the junction kept 2 bases outside the gene matches. The CDR3 totals 16 residues. Written as DNA, the CDR3 is TGTGCCAGCTCACCCCTAGCGGGGGGCAGCACAGATACGCAGTATTTT. Residues: CASSPLAGGSTDTQYF.

This clone was seen a handful of times. The rearrangement links TRBV5-5 to TRBJ2-3; TRBD1 matches at 8 bases. Trimming cost V 6 bases and J 2 bases; bases outside gene matches: 8. Germline CDR1 reads SGHKS; CDR2 reads YYEKEE (reference sequence). The length of the CDR3 is 15 residues. The CDR3 reads CASTFAGGVTDTQYF. In DNA, the CDR3 is TGTGCCAGCACCTTCGCAGGGGGCGTCACAGATACGCAGTATTTT.

This clone was detected a few times. Other nucleotide sequences in the sample specify the same CDR3. The V call is TRBV2, the J call TRBJ1-5, with D possibly matching TRBD1 (6 bases). This CDR3 spans 12 amino acids. Germline V lookup: CDR1 SNHLY, CDR2 FYNNEI. The CDR3 sequence is CATGGGNQPQHF. The CDR3 DNA sequence: TGTGCTACGGGGGGCGGCAATCAGCCCCAGCATTTT.